This T cell receptor beta chain was sequenced in a study of blood T cell repertoires in COVID-19. Study as a whole: Italy, Spain and the United States were the sources of the convalescent and acute COVID-19 samples. From T cells, B-cell-depleted T cells, or PBMCs came the material, which was cDNA or gDNA.

This CDR3 region has 15 residues. With 3 bases removed from V and 4 bases from J, the gap between germline ends came to 15 bases. In germline, CDR1 is LNHDA, CDR2 SQIVND (reference sequence). Original methodology: The authors estimated nucleated cell counts from reference gene primer amplification. TCRdb's table, derived via immunoSEQ multiplex PCR, lists solely in-frame clones and lacks some. The V and J calls and clone size were taken over from that table, and D and trimming were inferred from the DNA. The sample carries 180,000 or so clones, around 87% recorded once. This TCR came from a woman older than 75 in a cohort sampled during active or convalescent COVID-19. The chain links TRBV19 to TRBJ1-2; tentatively, D is TRBD1 (5 bases). Sequencing was done on a sample of peripheral blood. The CDR3 DNA is TGTGCCAGTAGTATGCGTGGGGGGGACCTCTATGGCTACACCTTC. Encoded protein: CASSMRGGDLYGYTF.